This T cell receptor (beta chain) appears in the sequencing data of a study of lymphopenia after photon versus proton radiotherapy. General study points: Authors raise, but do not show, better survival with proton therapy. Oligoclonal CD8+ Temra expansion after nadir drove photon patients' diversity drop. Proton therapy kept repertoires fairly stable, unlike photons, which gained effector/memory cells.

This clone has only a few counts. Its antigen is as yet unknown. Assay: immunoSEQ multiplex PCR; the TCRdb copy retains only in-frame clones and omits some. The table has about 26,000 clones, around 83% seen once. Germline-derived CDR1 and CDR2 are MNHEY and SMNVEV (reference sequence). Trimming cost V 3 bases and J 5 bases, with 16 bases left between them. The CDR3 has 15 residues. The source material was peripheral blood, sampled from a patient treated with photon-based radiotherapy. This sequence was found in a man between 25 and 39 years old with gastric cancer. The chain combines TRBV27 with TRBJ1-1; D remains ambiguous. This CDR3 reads CASSFKGPRGTEAFF. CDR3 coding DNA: TGTGCCAGCAGTTTTAAAGGACCCCGGGGAACTGAAGCTTTCTTT.